This TCR beta chain was identified in a study of T cell responses to AZD1222 COVID-19 vaccine. Study-level findings and limits: Seropositive status at baseline applied to only a handful of AZD1222 recipients.

Produced via immunoSEQ multiplex PCR; TCRdb's table is partial and in-frame only. The sample has approximately 150,000 clones; around 89% are singletons. This CDR3 is 15 amino acids long. In germline, CDR1 is SGHDT, CDR2 YYEEEE. The J segment lost 6 bases and the V segment lost 0 bases, leaving 3 bases of the junction unmatched. With respect to this clone: Its specificity is unknown.

Sequences were derived from peripheral blood, sampled 28 days after the second dose of the MenACWY control vaccine. This chain joins TRBV5-6 and TRBJ2-3; TRBD1 matches at 11 bases. This TCR derives from an adult who received the MenACWY meningococcal vaccine as a control. CDR3 nucleotides: TGTGCCAGCAGCTTGGGGACAGGGGGCTTCGATACGCAGTATTTT. This sequence encodes CASSLGTGGFDTQYF.